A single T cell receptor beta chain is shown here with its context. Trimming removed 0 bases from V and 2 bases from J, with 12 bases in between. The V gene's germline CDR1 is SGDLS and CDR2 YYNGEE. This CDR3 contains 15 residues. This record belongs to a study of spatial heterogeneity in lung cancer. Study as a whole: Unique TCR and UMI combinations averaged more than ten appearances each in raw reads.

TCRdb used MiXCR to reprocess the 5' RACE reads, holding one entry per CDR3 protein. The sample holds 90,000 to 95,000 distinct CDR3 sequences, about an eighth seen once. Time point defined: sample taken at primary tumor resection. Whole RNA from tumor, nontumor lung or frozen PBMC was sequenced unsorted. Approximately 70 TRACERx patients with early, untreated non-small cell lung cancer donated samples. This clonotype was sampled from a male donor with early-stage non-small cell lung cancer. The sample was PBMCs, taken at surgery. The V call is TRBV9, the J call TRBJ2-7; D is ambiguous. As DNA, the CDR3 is TGTGCCAGCAGCGTAGACATGGGCCATACCTACGAGCAGTACTTC. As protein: CASSVDMGHTYEQYF.